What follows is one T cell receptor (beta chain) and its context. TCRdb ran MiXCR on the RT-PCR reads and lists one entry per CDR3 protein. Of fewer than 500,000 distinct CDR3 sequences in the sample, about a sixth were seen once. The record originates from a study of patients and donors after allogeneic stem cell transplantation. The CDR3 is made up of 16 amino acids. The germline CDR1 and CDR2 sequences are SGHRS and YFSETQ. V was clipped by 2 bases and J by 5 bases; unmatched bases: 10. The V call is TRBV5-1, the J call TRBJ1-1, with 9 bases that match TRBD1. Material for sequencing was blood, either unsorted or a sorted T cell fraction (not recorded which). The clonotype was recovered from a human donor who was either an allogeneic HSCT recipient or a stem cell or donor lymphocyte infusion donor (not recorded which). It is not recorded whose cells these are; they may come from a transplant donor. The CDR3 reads CASSLGDRERGTEAFF. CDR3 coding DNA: TGCGCCAGCAGCTTAGGGGACAGGGAGAGGGGAACTGAAGCTTTCTTT.